This T cell receptor (beta chain) was recorded in a study of blood T cell repertoires in COVID-19. The table came from immunoSEQ multiplex PCR; TCRdb's copy has only in-frame clones and leaves some out. The sample lists approximately 230,000 clones; about nine tenths were seen once. The V gene end was trimmed by 1 base and the J gene end by 5 bases; junction bases not matched to a gene: 8. The CDR3 contains 17 residues. Germline V CDR1 and CDR2: MGHRA, YSYEKL. The sequence came from a man aged 35-49 years who had recovered from COVID-19. Sequenced input: PBMCs or T cells enriched from blood (not recorded which). The chain has TRBV4-1 and TRBJ2-5; 12 nucleotides align to TRBD2. The CDR3 DNA follows: TGCGCCAGCAGCCAAGCTTCTAGCGGGGGGGCCCGGGAGACCCAGTACTTC. Its protein product is CASSQASSGGARETQYF.